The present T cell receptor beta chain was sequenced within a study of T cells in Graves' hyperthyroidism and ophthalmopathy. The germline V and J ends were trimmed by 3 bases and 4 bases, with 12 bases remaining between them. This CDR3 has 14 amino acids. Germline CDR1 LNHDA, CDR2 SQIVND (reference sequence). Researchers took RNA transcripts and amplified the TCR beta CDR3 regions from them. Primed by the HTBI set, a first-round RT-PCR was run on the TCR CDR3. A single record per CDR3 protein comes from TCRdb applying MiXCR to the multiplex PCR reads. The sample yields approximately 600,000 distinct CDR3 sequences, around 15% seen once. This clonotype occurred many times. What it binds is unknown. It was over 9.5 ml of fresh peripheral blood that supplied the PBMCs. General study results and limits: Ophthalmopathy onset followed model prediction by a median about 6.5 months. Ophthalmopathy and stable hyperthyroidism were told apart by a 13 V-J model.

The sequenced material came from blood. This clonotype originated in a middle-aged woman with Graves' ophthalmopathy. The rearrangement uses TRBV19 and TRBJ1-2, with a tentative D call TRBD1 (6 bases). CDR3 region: CASSMEGGIYGYTF. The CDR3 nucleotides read TGTGCCAGTAGTATGGAAGGGGGAATCTATGGCTACACCTTC.